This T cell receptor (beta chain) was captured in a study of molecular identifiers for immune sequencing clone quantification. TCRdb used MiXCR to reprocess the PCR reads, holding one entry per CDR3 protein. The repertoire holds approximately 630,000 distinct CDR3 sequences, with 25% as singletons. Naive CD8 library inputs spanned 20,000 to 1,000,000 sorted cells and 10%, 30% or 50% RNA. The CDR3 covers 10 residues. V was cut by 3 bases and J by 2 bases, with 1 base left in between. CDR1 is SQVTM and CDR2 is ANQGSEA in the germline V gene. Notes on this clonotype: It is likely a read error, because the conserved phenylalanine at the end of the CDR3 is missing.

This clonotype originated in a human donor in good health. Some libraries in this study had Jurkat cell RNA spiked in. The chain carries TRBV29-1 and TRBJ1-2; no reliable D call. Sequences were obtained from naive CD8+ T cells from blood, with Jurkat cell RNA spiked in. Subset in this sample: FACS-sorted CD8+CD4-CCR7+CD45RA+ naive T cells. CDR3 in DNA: TGCAGCGTTGAGAACTATGGCTACACCATC. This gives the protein CSVENYGYTI.